This is a list of T cell receptor beta chains from one sample in a study of identical twins. TCRdb called the 5' RACE reads again in MiXCR, with one record for every CDR3 protein. Here the sample spans roughly 770,000 distinct CDR3 sequences, approximately 18% being singletons. In addition, the sample was reused for a study of T cells expressing NK-cell markers.

Specimen: PBMCs. The receptors originated from a woman aged 18-29 years in good health. Both conserved end residues are trimmed from each CDR3.

v_gene: TRBV2; j_gene: TRBJ1-1; CDR3aa: ASSAGGTNTEAF
v_gene: TRBV7-9; j_gene: TRBJ2-1; CDR3aa: ASSELYNEQWF
v_gene: TRBV7-9; j_gene: TRBJ2-1; CDR3aa: ASNKIKDEQF
v_gene: TRBV29-1; j_gene: TRBJ2-2; CDR3aa: SATGLLNTGELF
v_gene: TRBV19; j_gene: TRBJ1-2; CDR3aa: ASRTQGEGAGYT
v_gene: TRBV12-3/TRBV12-4; j_gene: TRBJ2-1; CDR3aa: ASSKLAGGPNEQF
v_gene: TRBV6-1; j_gene: TRBJ2-7; CDR3aa: ASREGEWWGGTYEQY
v_gene: TRBV4-1; j_gene: TRBJ2-7; CDR3aa: ASSQALNYEQY
v_gene: TRBV9; j_gene: TRBJ1-2; CDR3aa: ASSADQSTFYGYT
v_gene: TRBV7-2; j_gene: TRBJ1-2; CDR3aa: ASSVQGSHGYT
v_gene: TRBV6-4; j_gene: TRBJ2-2; CDR3aa: ASSGTGRMHGELF
v_gene: TRBV7-9; j_gene: TRBJ2-1; CDR3aa: ASSLILGLAFNEQF
v_gene: TRBV10-3; j_gene: TRBJ2-7; CDR3aa: AISGQRGTSGTHEQY
v_gene: TRBV12-3/TRBV12-4; j_gene: TRBJ1-1; CDR3aa: ASTSTGGYTEAF
v_gene: TRBV12-3/TRBV12-4; j_gene: TRBJ1-1; CDR3aa: ASSFFQGGTEAF